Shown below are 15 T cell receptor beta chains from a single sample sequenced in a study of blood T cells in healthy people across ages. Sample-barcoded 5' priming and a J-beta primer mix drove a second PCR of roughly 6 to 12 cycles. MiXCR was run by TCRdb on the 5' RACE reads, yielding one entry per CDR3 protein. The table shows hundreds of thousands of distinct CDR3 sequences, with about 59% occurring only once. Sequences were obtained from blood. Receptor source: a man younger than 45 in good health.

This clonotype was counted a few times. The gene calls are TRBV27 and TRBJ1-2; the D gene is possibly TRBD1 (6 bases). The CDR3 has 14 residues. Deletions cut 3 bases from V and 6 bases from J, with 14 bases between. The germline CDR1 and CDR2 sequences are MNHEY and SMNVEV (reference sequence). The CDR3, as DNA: TGTGCCAGCAGTTTGGTAGGGGGAGGTAATGGCTACACCTTC. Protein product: CASSLVGGGNGYTF.

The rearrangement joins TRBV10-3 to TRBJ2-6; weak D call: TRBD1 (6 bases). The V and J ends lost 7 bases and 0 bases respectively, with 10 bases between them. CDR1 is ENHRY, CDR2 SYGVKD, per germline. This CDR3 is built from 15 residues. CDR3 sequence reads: CAINSGASGANVLTF. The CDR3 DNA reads TGTGCCATCAACTCAGGGGCCTCTGGGGCCAACGTCCTGACTTTC.

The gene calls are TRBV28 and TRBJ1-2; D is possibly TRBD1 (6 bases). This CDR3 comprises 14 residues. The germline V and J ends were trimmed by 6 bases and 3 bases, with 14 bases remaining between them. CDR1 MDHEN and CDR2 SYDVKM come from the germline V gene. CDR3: CASSPGTPYYGYTF. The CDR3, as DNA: TGTGCCAGCAGCCCCGGGACACCTTACTATGGCTACACCTTC.

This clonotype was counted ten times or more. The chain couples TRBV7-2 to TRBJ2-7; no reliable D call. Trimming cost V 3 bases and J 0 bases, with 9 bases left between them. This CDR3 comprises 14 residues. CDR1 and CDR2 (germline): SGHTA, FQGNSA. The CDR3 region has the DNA TGTGCCAGCAGCTTCTCTAAGAGCTCCTACGAGCAGTACTTC. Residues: CASSFSKSSYEQYF. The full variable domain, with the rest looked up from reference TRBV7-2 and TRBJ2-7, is GAGVSQSPSNKVTEKGKDVELRCDPISGHTALYWYRQSLGQGLEFLIYFQGNSAPDKSGLPSDRFSAERTGGSVSTLTIQRTQQEDSAVYLCASSFSKSSYEQYFGPGTRLTVT.

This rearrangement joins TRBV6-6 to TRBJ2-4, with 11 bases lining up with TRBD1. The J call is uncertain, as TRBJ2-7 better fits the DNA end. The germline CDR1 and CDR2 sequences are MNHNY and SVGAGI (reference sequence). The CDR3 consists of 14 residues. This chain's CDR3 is CASRSGQGDYEQYF. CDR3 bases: TGTGCCAGCAGATCGGGACAGGGGGATTACGAGCAGTACTTC.

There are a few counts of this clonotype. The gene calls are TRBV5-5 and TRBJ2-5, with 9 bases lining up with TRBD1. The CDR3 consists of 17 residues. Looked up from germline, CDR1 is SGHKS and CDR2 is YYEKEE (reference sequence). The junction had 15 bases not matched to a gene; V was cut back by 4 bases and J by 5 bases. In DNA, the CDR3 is TGTGCCAGCAGCCAGCAACCCGGGACAGGGCCTGCTGAGACCCAGTACTTC. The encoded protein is CASSQQPGTGPAETQYF.

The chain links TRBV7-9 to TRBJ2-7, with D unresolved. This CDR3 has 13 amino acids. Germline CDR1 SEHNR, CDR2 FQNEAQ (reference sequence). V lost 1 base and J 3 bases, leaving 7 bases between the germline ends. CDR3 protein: CASSLESYYEQYF. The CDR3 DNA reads TGTGCCAGCAGCTTAGAGTCCTACTACGAGCAGTACTTC.

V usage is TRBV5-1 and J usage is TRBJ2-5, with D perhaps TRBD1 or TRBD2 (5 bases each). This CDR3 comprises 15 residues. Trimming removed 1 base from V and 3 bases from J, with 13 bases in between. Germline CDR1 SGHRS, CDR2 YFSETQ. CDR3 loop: CASSLMPGTEETQYF. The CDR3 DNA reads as TGCGCCAGCAGCTTGATGCCAGGGACCGAAGAGACCCAGTACTTC.

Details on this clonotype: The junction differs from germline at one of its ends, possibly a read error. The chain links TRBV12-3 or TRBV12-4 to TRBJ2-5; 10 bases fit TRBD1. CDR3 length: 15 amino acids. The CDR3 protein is CASSTYRDRGDEQYF. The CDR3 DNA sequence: TGTGCCAGCAGTACCTACCGGGACAGGGGCGACGAGCAGTACTTT.

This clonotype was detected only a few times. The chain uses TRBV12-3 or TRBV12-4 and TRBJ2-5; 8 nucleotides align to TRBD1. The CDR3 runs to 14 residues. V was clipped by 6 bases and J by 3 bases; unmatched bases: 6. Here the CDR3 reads CASSLQGGKETQYF. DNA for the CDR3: TGTGCCAGCAGCCTACAGGGGGGAAAAGAGACCCAGTACTTC.

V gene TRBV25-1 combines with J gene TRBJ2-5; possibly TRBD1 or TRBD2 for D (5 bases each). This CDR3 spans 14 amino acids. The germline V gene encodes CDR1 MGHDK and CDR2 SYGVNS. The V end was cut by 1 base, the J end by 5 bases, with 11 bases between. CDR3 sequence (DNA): TGTGCCAGCAGTGAATCCCGGGGCGGGGAGACCCAGTACTTC. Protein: CASSESRGGETQYF.

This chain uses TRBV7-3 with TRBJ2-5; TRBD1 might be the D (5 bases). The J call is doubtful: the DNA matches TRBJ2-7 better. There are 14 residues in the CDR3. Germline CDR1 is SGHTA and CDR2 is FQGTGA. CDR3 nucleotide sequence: TGTGCCAGCAGCTCCGGTTGGGGCGTAGACGAGCAGTACTTC. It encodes CASSSGWGVDEQYF.

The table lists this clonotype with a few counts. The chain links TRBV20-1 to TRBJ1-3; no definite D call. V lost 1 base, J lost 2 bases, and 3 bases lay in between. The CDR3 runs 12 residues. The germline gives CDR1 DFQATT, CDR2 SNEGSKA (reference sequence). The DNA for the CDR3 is TGCAGTGCTAGAGGCGCTGGAAACACCATATATTTT. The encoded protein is CSARGAGNTIYF.

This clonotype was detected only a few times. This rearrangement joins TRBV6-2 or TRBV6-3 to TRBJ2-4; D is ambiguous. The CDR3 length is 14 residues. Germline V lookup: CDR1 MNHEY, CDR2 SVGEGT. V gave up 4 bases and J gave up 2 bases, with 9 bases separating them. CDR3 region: CASSSVLSKNIQYF. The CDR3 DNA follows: TGTGCCAGCAGTTCCGTGTTGTCCAAAAACATTCAGTACTTC.

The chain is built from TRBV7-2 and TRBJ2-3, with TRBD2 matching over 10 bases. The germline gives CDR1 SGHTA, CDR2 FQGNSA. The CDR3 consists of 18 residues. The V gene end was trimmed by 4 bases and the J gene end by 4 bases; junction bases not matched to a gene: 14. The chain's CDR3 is CASSSPGLASTRADTQYF. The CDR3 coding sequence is TGTGCCAGCAGCTCACCGGGACTAGCGTCTACACGGGCAGATACGCAGTATTTT.